The clone carrying this T cell receptor beta chain was seen once. The source of the sample is a study of blood T cell repertoires in COVID-19. The overall study: Collection of acute and convalescent COVID-19 samples took place in the United States, Italy and Spain. Sources were T cells, B-cell-depleted T cells, or PBMCs; the material itself was cDNA or gDNA.

Germline CDR1 is LGHNA and CDR2 is YNFKEQ. This CDR3 region has 15 residues. V lost 0 bases and J 5 bases, leaving 10 bases between the germline ends. In the study's own analysis: Amplification with reference gene primers provided the estimates of nucleated cell counts. TCRdb's copy holds only in-frame clones and misses some; the assay was immunoSEQ multiplex PCR. V and J calls and clone size are those listed in that table; D and trimming were worked out from the DNA. The sample has approximately 170,000 clones; roughly nine tenths are singletons. Sequencing used peripheral blood. This sequence joins TRBV4-2 and TRBJ1-4; no reliable D call. The sequence was collected from a woman aged 70-85 years with acute or convalescent COVID-19. In DNA, the CDR3 is TGTGCCAGCAGCCAAGATCCGGGGTTCAATGAAAAACTGTTTTTT. Amino acid sequence: CASSQDPGFNEKLFF.